The 14 T cell receptor beta chains given below trace back to one sample, sequenced in a study of blood T cells in healthy people across ages. A second roughly 6 to 11 cycle PCR used barcoded and J-beta primers. Using its own MiXCR run on the 5' RACE reads, TCRdb lists one record per CDR3 protein. The table shows roughly 2 million distinct CDR3 sequences, with 40% to 55% occurring only once. The specimen was blood. The receptors stem from a woman in her forties in good health.

The V gene is TRBV30, the J gene TRBJ2-3; 9 nucleotides agree with TRBD1. The V gene end was trimmed by 5 bases and the J gene end by 0 bases; junction bases not matched to a gene: 9. Germline CDR1 reads GTSNPN; CDR2 reads SVGIG (reference sequence). The CDR3 runs to 16 residues. The CDR3 bases are TGTGCCTGGGACGACACAGGGGGCGATAGCACAGATACGCAGTATTTT. Amino acids: CAWDDTGGDSTDTQYF.

This chain connects TRBV9 to TRBJ1-2, with D possibly TRBD1 on 6 matching bases. Trimming pared 8 bases from V and 6 bases from J, leaving 11 bases between. This CDR3 is 11 amino acids long. CDR1 SGDLS and CDR2 YYNGEE come from the germline V gene. CDR3 loop: CASQGLNGYTF. As DNA, the CDR3 is TGTGCCAGTCAGGGGCTCAATGGCTACACCTTC.

The chain uses TRBV15 and TRBJ2-1, with TRBD1 identical over 7 bases. There are 13 residues in the CDR3. The V gene end was trimmed by 1 base and the J gene end by 12 bases; junction bases not matched to a gene: 6. Looked up from germline, CDR1 is LNHNV and CDR2 is YYDKDF (reference sequence). The CDR3 loop is CATSRVGPGGQFF. CDR3 DNA: TGTGCCACCAGCAGAGTTGGCCCAGGGGGGCAGTTCTTC.

Regarding this clonotype: An end of the junction does not agree with germline; a read error may underlie this. V gene TRBV20-1 combines with J gene TRBJ1-2, with 7 bases matching TRBD1. The CDR3 has 13 residues. The germline CDR1 and CDR2 sequences are DFQATT and SNEGSKA (reference sequence). The DNA of the CDR3 is TGCAGTGCTGGATACCTCAGGGGGGATGGCCACACCTTC. Translating it yields CSAGYLRGDGHTF.

The chain is built from TRBV6-5 and TRBJ2-3; 10 positions match TRBD2. V dropped 3 bases and J dropped 0; count of bases not matched to a gene: 9. The CDR3 runs 18 residues. The germline V gene has CDR1 MNHEY and CDR2 SVGAGI. As DNA, the CDR3 is TGTGCCAGCAGTTATAACCAAATAGCGGGGGGAAGCACAGATACGCAGTATTTT. This translates into CASSYNQIAGGSTDTQYF.

Only one count was recorded for this clonotype. The chain combines TRBV28 with TRBJ2-1, with D possibly TRBD2 on 6 matching bases. Trimming removed 6 bases at V and 12 bases at J, with 18 bases between. The CDR3 covers 13 residues. The germline gives CDR1 MDHEN, CDR2 SYDVKM. CDR3 DNA sequence: TGTGCCAGCAGCCGAAGGGAGGTGGTATCGCAGTTCTTC. Protein: CASSRREVVSQFF. Drawing the rest from reference TRBV28 and TRBJ2-1, the complete variable domain is DVKVTQSSRYLVKRTGEKVFLECVQDMDHENMFWYRQDPGLGLRLIYFSYDVKMKEKGDIPEGYSVSREKKERFSLILESASTNQTSMYLCASSRREVVSQFFGPGTRLTVL.

The rearrangement uses TRBV2 and TRBJ2-1; TRBD2 matches 7 bases. The length of the CDR3 is 14 residues. V lost 6 bases to trimming and J lost 4 bases; unmatched junction nucleotides: 6. Germline V lookup: CDR1 SNHLY, CDR2 FYNNEI. As DNA, the CDR3 is TGTGCCAGCAGGGGGGACTACATATACAATGAGCAGTTCTTC. It yields the protein CASRGDYIYNEQFF.

The chain links TRBV28 to TRBJ1-5; no definite D call. The germline V and J ends were trimmed by 8 bases and 6 bases, with 20 bases remaining between them. This CDR3 is 15 amino acids long. Germline values: CDR1 MDHEN, CDR2 SYDVKM. The CDR3 coding sequence is TGTGCCAGCTGCGCAGGACGGCCTGTTCGTCAGCCCCAGCATTTT. This translates into CASCAGRPVRQPQHF. The entire variable domain, with the rest obtained from reference TRBV28 and TRBJ1-5, is as follows: DVKVTQSSRYLVKRTGEKVFLECVQDMDHENMFWYRQDPGLGLRLIYFSYDVKMKEKGDIPEGYSVSREKKERFSLILESASTNQTSMYLCASCAGRPVRQPQHFGDGTRLSIL.

V and J are TRBV6-5 and TRBJ2-1, with no clear D. CDR1 is MNHEY, CDR2 SVGAGI, per germline. The CDR3 contains 15 residues. V was cut by 1 base and J by 7 bases, with 14 bases left in between. The CDR3 is CASSYYVSSGNEQFF. In DNA form, the CDR3 reads TGTGCCAGCAGTTACTATGTTTCGAGTGGGAATGAGCAGTTCTTC.

Only a few counts were recorded for this clonotype. V usage is TRBV27 and J usage is TRBJ1-2; no definite D call. Germline-derived CDR1 and CDR2 are MNHEY and SMNVEV (reference sequence). The CDR3 loop spans 13 amino acids. V was trimmed by 4 bases and J by 5 bases, leaving 11 bases between them. The CDR3 region is CASSSASLYGYTF. CDR3 DNA sequence: TGTGCCAGCAGTTCAGCGTCCCTATATGGCTACACCTTC.

The chain couples TRBV4-1 to TRBJ2-5; no firm D call. The V end was cut by 0 bases, the J end by 13 bases, with 18 bases between. Germline lookup yields CDR1 MGHRA and CDR2 YSYEKL. This CDR3 spans 14 amino acids. For the CDR3, the DNA is TGCGCCAGCAGCCAAGATCTGGTGGGAAGGGCCCTGTACTTC. Amino acids: CASSQDLVGRALYF.

This chain joins TRBV28 and TRBJ2-6; the D is unclear. Per germline, CDR1 MDHEN and CDR2 SYDVKM. The germline V and J ends were trimmed by 2 bases and 1 base, with 18 bases remaining between them. The CDR3 spans 19 residues. CDR3 coding DNA: TGTGCCAGCAGTTTAAAAGTAGCCGGATGGGGTTCTGGGGCCAACGTCCTGACTTTC. This encodes CASSLKVAGWGSGANVLTF. Complete variable domain (other parts from reference TRBV28 and TRBJ2-6): DVKVTQSSRYLVKRTGEKVFLECVQDMDHENMFWYRQDPGLGLRLIYFSYDVKMKEKGDIPEGYSVSREKKERFSLILESASTNQTSMYLCASSLKVAGWGSGANVLTFGAGSRLTVL.

This rearrangement joins TRBV24-1 to TRBJ1-2; D gene uncertain. V gave up 2 bases and J gave up 2 bases, with 14 bases separating them. Germline V gives CDR1 KGHDR, CDR2 SFDVKD. The CDR3 is 16 residues long. CDR3 sequence (DNA): TGTGCCACCAGTGATTATGGTTCGGGCCGGAACTATGGCTACACCTTC. It yields the protein CATSDYGSGRNYGYTF.

This clonotype was detected only a few times. The chain couples TRBV29-1 to TRBJ2-1; 10 bases agree with TRBD2. Unmatched junction bases numbered 5, after V lost 2 bases and J lost 4 bases. Germline V gives CDR1 SQVTM, CDR2 ANQGSEA. This CDR3 is 15 amino acids long. For the CDR3, the DNA is TGCAGCGTTGAACGAAGCGGGGGGGGTTACAATGAGCAGTTCTTC. As protein: CSVERSGGGYNEQFF.